The rows below give T cell receptor beta chains drawn from one sample of a study of blood T cells in healthy people across ages. MiXCR, run by TCRdb on the 5' RACE reads, gives a single entry per CDR3 protein. The profile shows some 1,500,000 distinct CDR3 sequences, around 40% of them singletons. Source material: blood. These receptors originate from a woman aged 18-29 years in good health. Both conserved end residues are part of each CDR3. Only some rows state a clone size, as once, few, many or a class for expanded clones.

v_call: TRBV12-3/TRBV12-4
clone_size: few
cdr3_aa: CASSSRGGTGFYEQYF

v_call: TRBV25-1
clone_size: few
cdr3_aa: CASSEDERVGDEQFF

v_call: TRBV15
clone_size: few
cdr3_aa: CATSRDRGHDYTF

v_call: TRBV6-2/TRBV6-3
clone_size: -
cdr3_aa: CASSYQGGSNQPQHF

v_call: TRBV4-3
clone_size: few
cdr3_aa: CASSQDLVDSGANVLTF

v_call: TRBV20-1
clone_size: -
cdr3_aa: CSAATQNYNSPLHF

v_call: TRBV6-5
clone_size: -
cdr3_aa: CASSRQAAKNIQYF

v_call: TRBV7-8
clone_size: few
cdr3_aa: CASTLSGAPPYGYTF

v_call: TRBV7-7
clone_size: few
cdr3_aa: CASSTSPGLGGYNEQFF

v_call: TRBV4-1
clone_size: few
cdr3_aa: CASSQDGRNSYNEQFF

v_call: TRBV21-1
clone_size: few
cdr3_aa: CASSKNRVIYGYTF

v_call: TRBV6-6
clone_size: -
cdr3_aa: CASSYARDSYNEQFF

v_call: TRBV29-1
clone_size: -
cdr3_aa: CSVNRILNTEAFF

v_call: TRBV10-3
clone_size: few
cdr3_aa: CAISPDRNTGELFF

v_call: TRBV9
clone_size: -
cdr3_aa: CASSVPKRTGGEQPQHF

v_call: TRBV25-1
clone_size: -
cdr3_aa: CASTPWANTEAFF

v_call: TRBV7-9
clone_size: -
cdr3_aa: CASSLAGSQPQHF

v_call: TRBV19
clone_size: -
cdr3_aa: CASSMGGGVGYNEQFF

v_call: TRBV27
clone_size: few
cdr3_aa: CASSLFRLGFNEQFF

v_call: TRBV20-1
clone_size: -
cdr3_aa: CSARETSGMPPRTYNEQFF

v_call: TRBV6-6
clone_size: many
cdr3_aa: CASSEYEQFF

v_call: TRBV6-5
clone_size: -
cdr3_aa: CASNDSGNTIYF

v_call: TRBV7-2
clone_size: -
cdr3_aa: CASILAQTASYGYTF

v_call: TRBV29-1
clone_size: -
cdr3_aa: CSVGTSNYGYTF

v_call: TRBV15
clone_size: -
cdr3_aa: CATSTGTAGEKLFF

v_call: TRBV29-1
clone_size: -
cdr3_aa: CSSRWDTEAFF

v_call: TRBV4-3
clone_size: -
cdr3_aa: CASSQEGTGGVVGYTF

v_call: TRBV9
clone_size: -
cdr3_aa: CASGVASGSYNEQFF

v_call: TRBV9
clone_size: -
cdr3_aa: CASSALGIRETQYF

v_call: TRBV11-1
clone_size: -
cdr3_aa: CASRLDRGSYNEQYF

v_call: TRBV27
clone_size: -
cdr3_aa: CAGSFGGRAYEQYF

v_call: TRBV7-2
clone_size: -
cdr3_aa: CASSLAALSGANVLTF

v_call: TRBV29-1
clone_size: -
cdr3_aa: CSALRGSFSTDTQYF

v_call: TRBV7-2
clone_size: few
cdr3_aa: CASSFPLPPNVLTF

v_call: TRBV12-3/TRBV12-4
clone_size: -
cdr3_aa: CASSFEISIDTQYF

v_call: TRBV9
clone_size: -
cdr3_aa: CASSVGTLLSTDTQYF

v_call: TRBV5-1
clone_size: -
cdr3_aa: CASSWASVNVNTEAFF

v_call: TRBV6-5
clone_size: few
cdr3_aa: CASSYQRGETQYF

v_call: TRBV24-1
clone_size: -
cdr3_aa: CATSVGGLVTDTQYF

v_call: TRBV18
clone_size: -
cdr3_aa: CASSPPSGANEQYF

v_call: TRBV6-5
clone_size: -
cdr3_aa: CASRRQGWNEQFF

v_call: TRBV7-2
clone_size: few
cdr3_aa: CASSPQGTLGETQYF

v_call: TRBV20-1
clone_size: -
cdr3_aa: CSARRSWGPYNEQFF

v_call: TRBV18
clone_size: -
cdr3_aa: CASSPGQEVYGYTF

v_call: TRBV27
clone_size: few
cdr3_aa: CASSLPFTRTGSYEQYF

v_call: TRBV7-2
clone_size: -
cdr3_aa: CASSGLTGGELFF

v_call: TRBV20-1
clone_size: few
cdr3_aa: CSAFDSEENYGYTF

v_call: TRBV20-1
clone_size: -
cdr3_aa: CSASPGGAATQYF

v_call: TRBV5-6
clone_size: -
cdr3_aa: CASRPPSRVGTEAFF

v_call: TRBV12-3/TRBV12-4
clone_size: -
cdr3_aa: CASSLNSGGGQETQYF

v_call: TRBV12-3/TRBV12-4
clone_size: -
cdr3_aa: CASSFMAGGLETQYF

v_call: TRBV6-6
clone_size: once
cdr3_aa: CASSDSEGTGELFF